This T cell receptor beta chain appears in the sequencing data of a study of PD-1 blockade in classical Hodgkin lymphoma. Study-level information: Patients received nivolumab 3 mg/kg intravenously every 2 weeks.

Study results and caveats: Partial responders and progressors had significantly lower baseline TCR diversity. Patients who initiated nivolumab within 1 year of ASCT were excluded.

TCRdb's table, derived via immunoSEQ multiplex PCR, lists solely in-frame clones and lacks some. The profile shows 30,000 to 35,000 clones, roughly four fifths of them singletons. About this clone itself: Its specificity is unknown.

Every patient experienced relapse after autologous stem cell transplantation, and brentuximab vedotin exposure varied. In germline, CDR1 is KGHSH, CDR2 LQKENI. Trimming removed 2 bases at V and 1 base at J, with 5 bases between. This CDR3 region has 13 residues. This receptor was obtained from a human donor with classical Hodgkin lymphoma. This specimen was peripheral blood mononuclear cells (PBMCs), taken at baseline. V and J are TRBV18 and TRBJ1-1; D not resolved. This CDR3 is CASSPTENTEAFF. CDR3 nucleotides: TGTGCCAGCTCACCAACGGAGAACACTGAAGCTTTCTTT.